The 7 T cell receptor beta chains in this list originate from one sample, sequenced in a study of T cell responses to AZD1222 COVID-19 vaccine. Some clones are missing from TCRdb's copy, which holds only in-frame ones; the method was immunoSEQ multiplex PCR. The sample has 50,000 to 75,000 clones, around three quarters seen once. The sequencing used peripheral blood, collected on day 0 of AZD1222 vaccination. Every receptor here comes from an adult in good health.

This CDR3 reads CAISLGSGSPLHF. The CDR3 coding sequence is TGTGCCATCAGCCTTGGGTCGGGTTCACCCCTCCACTTT. The chain couples TRBV10-3 to TRBJ1-6; no reliable D call. CDR3 length: 13 amino acids. CDR1 is ENHRY and CDR2 is SYGVKD in the germline V gene. The V gene lost 6 bases and the J gene lost 9 bases, with 12 bases spanning the gap.

The CDR3 DNA follows: TGTGCCAGCAGCGTAGGCGGGGACTCCTACGAGCAGTACTTC. It is translated as CASSVGGDSYEQYF. The rearrangement links TRBV9 to TRBJ2-7; possible D gene TRBD2, 6 bases. This CDR3 comprises 14 residues. Deletions cut 0 bases from V and 0 bases from J, with 7 bases between. Germline CDR1 and CDR2: SGDLS and YYNGEE.

The V call is TRBV19, the J call TRBJ1-5; D gene uncertain. Germline CDR1 LNHDA, CDR2 SQIVND (reference sequence). Trimming took 3 bases from V and 4 from J, leaving 7 bases between them. The CDR3 length is 13 residues. The CDR3 protein is CASSIQVNQPQHF. CDR3 nucleotide sequence: TGTGCCAGTAGTATCCAAGTTAATCAGCCCCAGCATTTT. The full variable domain, rest sourced from reference TRBV19 and TRBJ1-5, is DGGITQSPKYLFRKEGQNVTLSCEQNLNHDAMYWYRQDPGQGLRLIYYSQIVNDFQKGDIAEGYSVSREKKESFPLTVTSAQKNPTAFYLCASSIQVNQPQHFGDGTRLSIL.

The rearrangement joins TRBV6-2 or TRBV6-3 to TRBJ2-2; D not resolved. The length of the CDR3 is 15 residues. V was trimmed by 0 bases and J by 4 bases, leaving 9 bases between them. Looked up from germline, CDR1 is MNHEY and CDR2 is SVGEGT. CDR3 protein: CASSYSSLLTGELFF. CDR3 nucleotides: TGTGCCAGCAGTTACTCGAGTCTCCTCACCGGGGAGCTGTTTTTT.

This chain uses TRBV18 with TRBJ1-1; D remains unclear. CDR1 is KGHSH and CDR2 is LQKENI in the germline V gene. The V and J ends lost 6 bases and 5 bases respectively, with 13 bases between them. The CDR3 is 13 residues long. CDR3 amino acids: CASSLTKDTEAFF. The CDR3 bases are TGTGCCAGCTCCCTGACAAAGGATACTGAAGCTTTCTTT.

The gene calls are TRBV7-2 and TRBJ1-3; D possibly corresponds to TRBD1 (5 bases). Germline loops: CDR1 SGHTA, CDR2 FQGNSA. The CDR3 extends over 14 amino acids. The V and J ends lost 5 bases and 4 bases respectively, with 12 bases between them. CDR3 in DNA: TGTGCCAGCAGCATTGGGACTATAGGAAACACCATATATTTT. This sequence encodes CASSIGTIGNTIYF.

J is TRBJ1-2 and V is TRBV19; D may be TRBD1 (5 bases). Between the trimmed V and J ends, which lost 6 bases and 8 bases, there was a span of 19 bases. The CDR3 covers 14 residues. Germline CDR1 and CDR2: LNHDA and SQIVND (reference sequence). CDR3 DNA: TGTGCCAGTAGACAGTTACTGGGGGATTGGGGCTACACCTTC. It translates to CASRQLLGDWGYTF.